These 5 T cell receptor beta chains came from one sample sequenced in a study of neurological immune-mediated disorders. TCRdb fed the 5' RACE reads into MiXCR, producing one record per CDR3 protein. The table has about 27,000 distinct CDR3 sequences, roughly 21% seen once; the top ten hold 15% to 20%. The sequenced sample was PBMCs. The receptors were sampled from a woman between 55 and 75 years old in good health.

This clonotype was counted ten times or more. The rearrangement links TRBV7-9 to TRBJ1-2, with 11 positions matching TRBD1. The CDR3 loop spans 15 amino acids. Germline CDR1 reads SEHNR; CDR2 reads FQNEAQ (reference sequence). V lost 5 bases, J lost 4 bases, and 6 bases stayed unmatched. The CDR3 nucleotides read TGTGCCAGCAGCCCGGGGACAGGGGGAAGCTATGGCTACACCTTC. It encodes CASSPGTGGSYGYTF.

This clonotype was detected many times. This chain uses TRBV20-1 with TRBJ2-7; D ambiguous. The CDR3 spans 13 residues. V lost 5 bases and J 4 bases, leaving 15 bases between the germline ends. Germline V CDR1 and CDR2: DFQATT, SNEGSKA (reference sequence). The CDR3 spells CSAPRTGQYEQYF. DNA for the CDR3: TGCAGTGCTCCCCGAACGGGCCAATACGAGCAGTACTTC.

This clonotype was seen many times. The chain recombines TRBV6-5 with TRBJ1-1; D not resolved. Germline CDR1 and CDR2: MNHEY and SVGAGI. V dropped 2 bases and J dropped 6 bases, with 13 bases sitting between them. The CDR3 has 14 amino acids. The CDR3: CASSYGVGRPEAFF. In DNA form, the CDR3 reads TGTGCCAGCAGTTACGGGGTTGGGAGGCCTGAAGCTTTCTTT.

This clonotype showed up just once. The CDR3 is CASSSYGQGSYNEQFF. The CDR3 DNA sequence: TGCGCCAGCAGCTCGTATGGACAGGGCTCCTACAATGAGCAGTTCTTC. The V gene is TRBV5-1, the J gene TRBJ2-1, with TRBD1 matching over 8 bases. CDR3 length: 16 amino acids. The V gene end was trimmed by 3 bases and the J gene end by 0 bases; junction bases not matched to a gene: 5. Germline loops: CDR1 SGHRS, CDR2 YFSETQ.

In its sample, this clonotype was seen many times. The CDR3: CASRQDSYEQYF. The CDR3 nucleotides read TGTGCCAGCAGGCAGGACAGTTACGAGCAGTACTTC. V and J are TRBV28 and TRBJ2-7; D possibly corresponds to TRBD1 (6 bases). The CDR3 sequence is 12 residues long. Germline CDR1 MDHEN, CDR2 SYDVKM. V dropped 6 bases and J dropped 4 bases, with 10 bases sitting between them.